What follows describes a single TCR beta chain. Its target is not known. Trimming at V came to 6 bases and at J to 4 bases, leaving 5 bases not matched to a gene. CDR1 and CDR2 (germline): SNHLY, FYNNEI. The CDR3 runs to 16 residues. The sample originates from a study of T cell responses to AZD1222 COVID-19 vaccine. Study at large: Second doses that came at about 4 or about 12 weeks were put together. Study-wide points: Nearly half of spike-specific TCRs reportedly go after variant regions that carry no mutations. There were mostly white British donors and more females than males, and clonal diversity was possibly underestimated. Baseline antibody screening turned up just six seropositive AZD1222 recipients.

Clones were sequenced by immunoSEQ multiplex PCR, and TCRdb holds only the in-frame ones, with some missing. This sample carries approximately 150,000 clones, approximately 86% of them seen once, and the ten largest clones take 2.6%. This sequence joins TRBV2 and TRBJ2-1; 14 nucleotides agree with TRBD2. The clonotype originates from an adult in good health. The sequencing here drew on peripheral blood, taken on day 0 of AZD1222 vaccination. CDR3 sequence: CASSPRLAGGYNEQFF. The CDR3 nucleotides are TGTGCCAGCAGCCCAAGACTAGCGGGAGGGTACAATGAGCAGTTCTTC.